The sequence of this TCR beta chain was determined in a study of regulatory T cells in long-lasting Graves disease. Study-level findings and limits: Favored gene segments in persistent disease were TRBV28, TRBJ1-2 and TRBJ2-5.

Time point in this sample: newly diagnosed GD, antithyroid drugs for less than 3 months. Making the TCR library involved RNA that had been extracted from PBMCs. Trimming removed 9 bases from V and 0 bases from J, with 14 bases in between. The CDR3 sequence is 14 residues long. Germline V gene data show CDR1 as LNHDA and CDR2 as SQIVND (reference sequence). This clonotype was observed at least ten times. Its antigen is unknown. Combining iRepertoire HTBI primers with Arm-PCR of CDR3 regions, the authors built TCR beta libraries. TCRdb re-called the multiplex PCR reads through MiXCR, storing one row per CDR3 protein. The data show under 300,000 distinct CDR3 sequences, around 20% seen once.

V gene TRBV19 combines with J gene TRBJ1-1; maybe TRBD1 (6 bases). The source is a female donor with Graves disease. The material sequenced was peripheral blood mononuclear cells (PBMCs), taken at new diagnosis, from a patient treated with antithyroid drugs. CDR3 region: CASSLRDMNTEAFF. CDR3 in DNA: TGTGCCAGCAGCTTGCGGGACATGAACACTGAAGCTTTCTTT.